This TCR beta chain came from a study of blood T cells in healthy people across ages. Study-wide findings and caveats: As age increased, TCR beta diversity per million T cells fell in a roughly linear fashion.

A J-beta primer mix and a sample-barcoded 5' primer were used in a second PCR of about 6 to 12 cycles. TCRdb fed the 5' RACE reads into MiXCR, producing one record per CDR3 protein. Seen here are around 1,000,000 distinct CDR3 sequences, roughly 24% observed once, and the top ten hold less than 0.75%. In the case of this clonotype: Its specificity is not known.

The sample was also reused in another study, on T cells of mothers and their children. That publication notes: Healthy Caucasian mothers, a few in number, and their six children were the donors. The authors used all extracted RNA for cDNA synthesis, at about 1.5 ug per 15 ul. Addition of sample barcodes and 2-4 random nucleotides occurred through the M1S primer of the second PCR.

The sequence came from a girl under 10 years old in good health. Material for sequencing was blood.

The CDR3 protein is CASSSEDINHTKVEQYF. CDR3 nucleotide sequence: TGTGCCAGCAGTTCTGAGGACATTAACCATACCAAGGTAGAGCAGTACTTC. The chain employs TRBV6-5 and TRBJ2-7, with D tentatively TRBD1 (5 bases). The CDR3 has 17 residues. Trimming removed 4 bases at V and 7 bases at J, with 26 bases between. Per the germline V gene, CDR1 is MNHEY and CDR2 is SVGAGI.